These 7 T cell receptor beta chains came from one sample sequenced in a study of blood T cell repertoires in COVID-19 (dated by TCRdb to 2018 to 2021). The method behind the library was the immunoSEQ multiplex PCR assay. TCRdb mirrors the immuneACCESS table, restricted to in-frame sequences. Some clones are absent from its copies; in checked studies, under half trace to an unresolved V gene, and the reason for the others is unknown. The sample table lists over 150,000 clones, roughly 85% of them with a count of one. The top ten constitute 6% to 6.5% of the sample. The sequencing input was PBMCs or T cells enriched from blood (not recorded which). The source of these receptors is a man aged 40-49 years who had recovered from COVID-19.

This clone appeared a single time. V gene TRBV11-2 combines with J gene TRBJ2-7, with D hard to call. This CDR3 contains 15 residues. Per germline, CDR1 SGHAT and CDR2 FQNNGV. Trimming took off 5 bases at V and 0 bases at J, with 14 bases between the two ends. The CDR3 nucleotides read TGTGCCAGCAGCCCACTTCGAGAGAGCTCCTACGAGCAGTACTTC. This translates into CASSPLRESSYEQYF.

The chain is built from TRBV7-9 and TRBJ2-4, with D maybe TRBD2 (5 bases). The V end lost 4 bases, the J end lost 2 bases, and 15 bases lay between the germline ends. The germline CDR1 and CDR2 sequences are SEHNR and FQNEAQ (reference sequence). This CDR3 has 16 residues. CDR3 sequence reads: CASSSPEGLPKNIQYF. The CDR3 coding sequence is TGTGCCAGCAGCTCCCCAGAGGGTCTACCCAAAAACATTCAGTACTTC.

The V gene is TRBV10-2, the J gene TRBJ2-3; 10 nucleotides line up with TRBD2. After removal of 9 bases from V and 7 bases from J, the junction contained 7 bases not matched to a gene. Germline V gene sequence: CDR1 WSHSY, CDR2 SAAADI. This CDR3 comprises 13 residues. The CDR3 DNA is TGCGCCAGTGACGTACTAGCGGGAAATACGCAGTATTTT. This translates into CASDVLAGNTQYF.

The gene calls are TRBV18 and TRBJ1-2; possible D gene TRBD1, 6 bases. Germline assignment: CDR1 KGHSH and CDR2 LQKENI. The CDR3 totals 16 residues. Trimming took 2 bases from V and 4 from J, leaving 17 bases between them. The CDR3 coding sequence is TGTGCCAGCTCACCAGATGTGAGGCAGGGGCGCTATGGCTACACCTTC. It encodes CASSPDVRQGRYGYTF.

The chain recombines TRBV29-1 with TRBJ2-3; the D gene is possibly TRBD1 (5 bases). The CDR3 is 12 amino acids. The V gene lost 7 bases and the J gene lost 4 bases, with 12 bases spanning the gap. Germline values: CDR1 SQVTM, CDR2 ANQGSEA. The CDR3 region has the DNA TGCAGCGCACTGACAGCCCCAGATACGCAGTATTTT. It specifies CSALTAPDTQYF.

V gene TRBV12-3 or TRBV12-4 combines with J gene TRBJ2-7; D perhaps matches TRBD1 (6 bases). V lost 0 bases to trimming and J lost 5 bases, with 8 bases between them. There are 13 residues in the CDR3. The CDR3: CASSLAQGHEQYF. As DNA, the CDR3 is TGTGCCAGCAGTTTAGCGCAGGGGCACGAGCAGTACTTC.

This chain connects TRBV19 to TRBJ1-5, with D possibly being TRBD1 (5 bases). The germline CDR1 and CDR2 sequences are LNHDA and SQIVND (reference sequence). The V and J ends lost 7 bases and 7 bases respectively, with 17 bases between them. This CDR3 region has 14 residues. In DNA, the CDR3 is TGTGCCAGTAACACGGCGGGGGGTTGGCAGCCCCAGCATTTT. Amino acids: CASNTAGGWQPQHF. Full variable domain (remainder filled in from reference TRBV19 and TRBJ1-5): DGGITQSPKYLFRKEGQNVTLSCEQNLNHDAMYWYRQDPGQGLRLIYYSQIVNDFQKGDIAEGYSVSREKKESFPLTVTSAQKNPTAFYLCASNTAGGWQPQHFGDGTRLSIL.